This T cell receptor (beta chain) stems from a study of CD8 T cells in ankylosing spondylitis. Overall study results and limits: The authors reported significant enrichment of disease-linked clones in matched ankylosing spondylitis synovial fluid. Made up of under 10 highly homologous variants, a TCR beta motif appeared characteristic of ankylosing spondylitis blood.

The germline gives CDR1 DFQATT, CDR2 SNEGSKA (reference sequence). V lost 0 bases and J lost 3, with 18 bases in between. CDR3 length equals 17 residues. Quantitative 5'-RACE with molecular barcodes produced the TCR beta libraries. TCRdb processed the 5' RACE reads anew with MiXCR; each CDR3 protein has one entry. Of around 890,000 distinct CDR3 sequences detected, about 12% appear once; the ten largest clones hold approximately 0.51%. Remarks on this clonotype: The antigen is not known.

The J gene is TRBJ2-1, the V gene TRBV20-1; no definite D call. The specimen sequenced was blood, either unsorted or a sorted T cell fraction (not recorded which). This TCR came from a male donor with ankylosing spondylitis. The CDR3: CSARDVITERYYNEQFF. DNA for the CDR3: TGCAGTGCTAGAGACGTCATAACGGAACGTTACTACAATGAGCAGTTCTTC.